This T cell receptor (beta chain) is from a study of regulatory T cells in long-lasting Graves disease. This clonotype was counted many times. The antigen remains undetermined. Regarding the study as a whole: Persistent Graves' patients showed less TCR diversity than newly diagnosed patients showed. Patients with persistent disease shared around 2,700 public clonotypes, outpacing the approximately 970 shared by new patients. The study found TRBV28, TRBJ1-2 and TRBJ2-5 favored in persistent disease.

Time point reported: newly diagnosed GD, antithyroid drugs for less than 3 months. Making the TCR library involved RNA that had been extracted from PBMCs. Patients hailed from an endocrinology department in Xi'an, China. The germline V gene has CDR1 SGHVS and CDR2 FNYEAQ. The CDR3 loop spans 16 amino acids. After removal of 2 bases from V and 3 bases from J, the junction contained 5 bases not matched to a gene. Arm-PCR of CDR3 regions and iRepertoire HTBI primers were the basis on which TCR beta libraries were built. MiXCR, run by TCRdb on the multiplex PCR reads, gives a single entry per CDR3 protein. The sample lists approximately 300,000 distinct CDR3 sequences; over 15% were seen once.

The clonotype originates from a female donor with Graves disease. The sample in question was peripheral blood mononuclear cells (PBMCs), obtained at new diagnosis, from a patient treated with antithyroid drugs. This chain connects TRBV7-6 to TRBJ2-1; 9 nucleotides agree with TRBD2. CDR3: CASSLMSSGNYNEQFF. The CDR3 DNA reads TGTGCCAGCAGCTTAATGTCTAGCGGGAACTACAATGAGCAGTTCTTC.